The 26 T cell receptor beta chains given below trace back to one sample, sequenced in a study of T cells in tuberculosis. The time point denotes: new active TB diagnosis, blood taken before or within 7 days of starting treatment. The repertoire was sequenced with immunoSEQ multiplex PCR; TCRdb's copy has only in-frame clones and lacks some. Of 30,000 to 40,000 clones listed, around 93% are singletons. Specimen: PBMCs, collected at tuberculosis diagnosis. The receptors derive from an adult with tuberculosis.

The V gene is TRBV2, the J gene TRBJ2-7; D call uncertain. Germline-derived CDR1 and CDR2 are SNHLY and FYNNEI. The CDR3 extends over 17 amino acids. Trimming took 2 bases from V and 12 from J, leaving 29 bases between them. The CDR3 DNA sequence: TGTGCCAGCAGTGAAACGTCAGGCGAGATTGCCCGTGTGAGCAGGTACTTC. This encodes CASSETSGEIARVSRYF.

This clone was detected a few times. This sample also contains other DNA sequences that code for the same CDR3. The chain couples TRBV7-6 to TRBJ1-1, with TRBD1 matching over 8 bases. This CDR3 comprises 15 residues. The germline gives CDR1 SGHVS, CDR2 FNYEAQ. J gave up 4 bases and V 2 bases, and 6 bases lay outside the gene matches. The CDR3 here is CASSLWDRMSTEAFF. The CDR3 DNA is TGTGCCAGCAGCTTATGGGACAGGATGAGCACTGAAGCTTTCTTT.

This chain links TRBV4-2 with TRBJ1-2; D possibly corresponds to TRBD1 (5 bases). Germline V gene sequence: CDR1 LGHNA, CDR2 YNFKEQ. Deletions cut 2 bases from V and 4 bases from J, with 8 bases between. The CDR3 contains 13 residues. The CDR3 protein is CASSQSQGYGYTF. CDR3 nucleotides: TGTGCCAGCAGCCAAAGTCAGGGCTATGGCTACACCTTC.

The chain combines TRBV10-3 with TRBJ2-7; the D gene is possibly TRBD1 (7 bases). The CDR3 contains 15 residues. V lost 3 bases to trimming and J lost 5 bases, with 17 bases between them. Germline values: CDR1 ENHRY, CDR2 SYGVKD. The CDR3 loop reads CAISDGGGDLHEQYF. The CDR3 bases are TGTGCCATCAGTGACGGAGGGGGCGATTTACACGAGCAGTACTTC.

V and J are TRBV6-6 and TRBJ2-7, with a possible D match to TRBD2 (7 bases). This CDR3 contains 16 residues. Per the germline V gene, CDR1 is MNHNY and CDR2 is SVGAGI (reference sequence). Trimming removed 6 bases from V and 6 bases from J, with 24 bases in between. Here the CDR3 DNA reads TGTGCCAGCAGGGGAGAGGTTCGGGGGGCGCGTCGCGAGCAGTACTTC. It encodes CASRGEVRGARREQYF.

The V and J genes are TRBV29-1 and TRBJ1-1, with D perhaps TRBD1 (6 bases). CDR1 and CDR2 from the germline V gene are SQVTM and ANQGSEA. V was trimmed by 3 bases and J by 0 bases, leaving 14 bases between them. The CDR3 runs to 15 residues. The CDR3 DNA reads as TGCAGCGTTGAGGGGACACATGGCATGAACACTGAAGCTTTCTTT. Its translation: CSVEGTHGMNTEAFF. The full variable domain, its missing parts supplied by reference TRBV29-1 and TRBJ1-1, is SAVISQKPSRDICQRGTSLTIQCQVDSQVTMMFWYRQQPGQSLTLIATANQGSEATYESGFVIDKFPISRPNLTFSTLTVSNMSPEDSSIYLCSVEGTHGMNTEAFFGQGTRLTVV.

V and J are TRBV18 and TRBJ1-6; D may be TRBD1 (5 bases). Germline V gene data show CDR1 as KGHSH and CDR2 as LQKENI. CDR3 length equals 14 residues. Trimming shortened V by 2 bases and J by 10 bases, and 12 bases separated the two germline ends. The CDR3 DNA reads as TGTGCCAGCTCACCAAAAGGGGAGGGCTCACCCCTCCACTTT. It specifies CASSPKGEGSPLHF.

V is TRBV5-4 and J is TRBJ2-3; 10 nucleotides match TRBD1. The trim removed 4 bases at V and 6 bases at J, leaving 5 bases unmatched. CDR1 SGHNT and CDR2 YYREEE come from the germline V gene (reference sequence). This CDR3 comprises 14 residues. The CDR3 nucleotides read TGTGCCAGCAGCCCGGGACAGGGGAGGGATACGCAGTATTTT. The encoded protein is CASSPGQGRDTQYF.

This clone turned up a few times. This chain joins TRBV2 and TRBJ1-2; a weak D match, TRBD1 (6 bases). The germline V and J ends were trimmed by 6 bases and 8 bases, with 19 bases remaining between them. Germline V gives CDR1 SNHLY, CDR2 FYNNEI. The CDR3 contains 14 residues. CDR3: CASSTLGGMEGYTF. CDR3 DNA: TGTGCCAGCAGCACCCTAGGGGGAATGGAAGGCTACACCTTC.

The CDR3 coding sequence is TGCGCCAGCAGCCAAGCCTGGAGGACGGACAGCGCATTTGCCTACGAGCAGTACTTC. Translation gives CASSQAWRTDSAFAYEQYF. This rearrangement joins TRBV4-3 to TRBJ2-7; the D gene is possibly TRBD1 (6 bases). The CDR3 totals 19 residues. The ends were cut back, 1 base at V and 2 bases at J, with 24 bases in the middle. The germline V gene has CDR1 LGHNA and CDR2 YSLEER.

Only a few counts were recorded for this clone. The V call is TRBV19, the J call TRBJ1-4; a possible D gene is TRBD1 (5 bases). Trimming cost V 1 base and J 6 bases, with 15 bases left between them. The germline CDR1 and CDR2 sequences are LNHDA and SQIVND (reference sequence). The CDR3 covers 16 residues. For the CDR3, the DNA is TGTGCCAGTAGTATAGTAATGGCAGGGAGGGATGAAAAACTGTTTTTT. Its translation is CASSIVMAGRDEKLFF.

The chain couples TRBV7-8 to TRBJ1-2, with TRBD1 as a possible D gene (6 bases). The CDR3 consists of 13 residues. Trimming stripped 5 bases from V and 4 bases from J, with 11 bases between. Per germline, CDR1 SGHVS and CDR2 FQNEAQ. CDR3 loop: CASSPGTLYGYTF. In nucleotides, the CDR3 is TGTGCCAGCAGCCCCGGGACACTCTATGGCTACACCTTC.

The V call is TRBV5-4, the J call TRBJ2-3; 9 bases fit TRBD2. This CDR3 has 14 amino acids. Germline CDR1 is SGHNT and CDR2 is YYREEE (reference sequence). V trimming: 5 bases; J trimming: 2 bases; junction bases outside the gene matches: 3. The DNA for the CDR3 is TGTGCCAGCAGACTAGCGGGCGCCACAGATACGCAGTATTTT. Residues: CASRLAGATDTQYF.

The genes are TRBV28 and TRBJ2-1, with 8 bases lining up with TRBD1. V was pared by 0 bases and J by 3 bases, with 10 bases of the junction left unmatched. CDR1 and CDR2 from the germline V gene are MDHEN and SYDVKM. There are 18 residues in the CDR3. This chain's CDR3 is CASSLWEDRADLYNEQFF. CDR3 bases: TGTGCCAGCAGTTTATGGGAGGACAGGGCCGACCTCTACAATGAGCAGTTCTTC.

This chain connects TRBV30 to TRBJ1-5; D ambiguous. V shed 0 bases and J shed 0 bases, with 9 bases lying between them. CDR3 size: 15 residues. Germline V gene data show CDR1 as GTSNPN and CDR2 as SVGIG (reference sequence). CDR3 in amino acids: CAWSVDFNSNQPQHF. The CDR3 DNA sequence: TGTGCCTGGAGTGTTGACTTCAATAGCAATCAGCCCCAGCATTTT.

The chain uses TRBV9 and TRBJ2-3, with 7 bases matching TRBD1. The germline V gene encodes CDR1 SGDLS and CDR2 YYNGEE. The CDR3 runs 13 residues. J gave up 6 bases and V 3 bases, and 4 bases lay outside the gene matches. This CDR3 is CASSATGSDTQYF. As DNA, the CDR3 is TGTGCCAGCAGCGCGACAGGGTCCGATACGCAGTATTTT. Combining the CDR3 with reference TRBV9 and TRBJ2-3 gives the whole variable domain DSGVTQTPKHLITATGQRVTLRCSPRSGDLSVYWYQQSLDQGLQFLIQYYNGEERAKGNILERFSAQQFPDLHSELNLSSLELGDSALYFCASSATGSDTQYFGPGTRLTVL.

The chain carries TRBV20-1 and TRBJ2-7; D gene uncertain. The germline V and J ends were trimmed by 6 bases and 3 bases, with 9 bases remaining between them. Germline CDR1 reads DFQATT; CDR2 reads SNEGSKA (reference sequence). This CDR3 contains 11 residues. The CDR3 DNA is TGCAGTGCCCAGGATATCTACGAGCAGTACGTC. Translating gives CSAQDIYEQYV.

In this sample, this clone turned up a few times. This chain connects TRBV12-5 to TRBJ1-5, with 7 bases that match TRBD1. CDR1 and CDR2 from the germline V gene are LGHNT and FRNRAP. The trim removed 5 bases at V and 4 bases at J, leaving 5 bases unmatched. The CDR3 is 14 residues long. The CDR3 here is CASGVGTANQPQHF. CDR3 DNA sequence: TGTGCTAGTGGTGTAGGGACAGCTAATCAGCCCCAGCATTTT.

This chain uses TRBV28 with TRBJ1-2; TRBD1 aligns across 7 bases. The CDR3 is made up of 12 amino acids. J was trimmed by 8 bases and V by 4 bases; bases with no gene match: 4. CDR1 and CDR2 from the germline V gene are MDHEN and SYDVKM. The CDR3 region has the DNA TGTGCCAGCAGTTCCGGGACAGAGGGCTACACCTTC. This codes for CASSSGTEGYTF.

The gene calls are TRBV19 and TRBJ1-6, with TRBD1 matching over 8 bases. The CDR3 is 15 residues long. From germline, CDR1 is LNHDA and CDR2 SQIVND (reference sequence). Trimming removed 6 bases from V and 7 bases from J; junction bases left unmatched: 8. CDR3 nucleotides: TGTGCCAGTAGGACAGGGGAAATTGTGAATTCACCCCTCCACTTT. This encodes CASRTGEIVNSPLHF.

This clone was counted once. The chain couples TRBV28 to TRBJ1-1; unclear D gene. The ends were cut back, 6 bases at V and 2 bases at J, with 7 bases in the middle. The CDR3 runs to 12 residues. Germline V lookup: CDR1 MDHEN, CDR2 SYDVKM. The CDR3 here is CASRGLNTEAFF. DNA of the CDR3: TGTGCCAGCAGGGGCCTAAACACTGAAGCTTTCTTT. The whole variable domain, filled in from reference TRBV28 and TRBJ1-1, reads DVKVTQSSRYLVKRTGEKVFLECVQDMDHENMFWYRQDPGLGLRLIYFSYDVKMKEKGDIPEGYSVSREKKERFSLILESASTNQTSMYLCASRGLNTEAFFGQGTRLTVV.

This clone has a handful of counts. The genes are TRBV2 and TRBJ1-3; TRBD1 agrees at 8 bases. Losses at the gene ends were 6 bases for V and 2 bases for J; bases not matched to a gene: 6. From germline, CDR1 is SNHLY and CDR2 FYNNEI. This CDR3 region has 15 residues. CDR3 coding DNA: TGTGCCAGCAGCGGCGGACAGGGAGCTGGAAACACCATATATTTT. Translating it yields CASSGGQGAGNTIYF.

V usage is TRBV2 and J usage is TRBJ2-7, with D possibly matching TRBD2 (6 bases). V was trimmed by 6 bases and J by 1 base, leaving 19 bases between them. Per the germline V gene, CDR1 is SNHLY and CDR2 is FYNNEI. The CDR3 runs to 16 residues. CDR3 region: CASRRGFGGLSYEQYF. The DNA for the CDR3 is TGTGCCAGCAGGAGAGGTTTTGGGGGGTTATCCTACGAGCAGTACTTC.

This chain connects TRBV7-6 to TRBJ2-5; 10 nucleotides agree with TRBD2. Per germline, CDR1 SGHVS and CDR2 FNYEAQ. CDR3 length: 14 residues. Trimming removed 5 bases from V and 5 bases from J; junction bases left unmatched: 5. In nucleotides, the CDR3 is TGTGCCAGCAGCGTGCTAGCGGGGGAGGAGACCCAGTACTTC. This sequence encodes CASSVLAGEETQYF.

CDR3 nucleotide sequence: TGTGTCAACATTCCAGGCACTGAAGCTTTCTTT. Protein sequence: CVNIPGTEAFF. The rearrangement joins TRBV2 to TRBJ1-1; D gene unclear. CDR3 length: 11 amino acids. Germline V CDR1 and CDR2: SNHLY, FYNNEI.

This clone was seen a handful of times. This chain uses TRBV7-6 with TRBJ2-7, with 7 bases matching TRBD1. Germline V CDR1 and CDR2: SGHVS, FNYEAQ. V was pared by 3 bases and J by 4 bases, with 6 bases of the junction left unmatched. This CDR3 is built from 14 residues. Here the CDR3 DNA reads TGTGCCAGCAGCTTGGGCAGACAGGGATACGAGCAGTACTTC. Translated, it gives CASSLGRQGYEQYF.